This T cell receptor (beta chain) came from a study of control samples from healthy donors and cancer patients. TCRdb's copy holds only in-frame clones and misses some; the assay was immunoSEQ multiplex PCR. The table includes 110,000 to 150,000 clones, 89% detected once. The CDR3 contains 13 residues. V lost 1 base and J lost 6, with 7 bases in between. Looked up from germline, CDR1 is KGHSH and CDR2 is LQKENI. What was sequenced was blood. The origin of this receptor is a man in his thirties or forties in good health. The V call is TRBV18, the J call TRBJ1-5; TRBD1 is a possible D gene (5 bases). The CDR3 protein is CASSPQGVQPQHF. As DNA, the CDR3 is TGTGCCAGCTCACCACAAGGGGTTCAGCCCCAGCATTTT.